A selection of T cell receptor beta chains follows, all from one sample in a study of blood T cell repertoires in COVID-19. Generated by immunoSEQ multiplex PCR, the TCRdb table keeps only in-frame clones and is missing some. Of about 410,000 clones in the sample, around nine tenths were seen once. Input material: peripheral blood. The receptors were gathered from a woman in her forties with COVID-19, enrolled during active disease. CDR3s include the opening cysteine and the closing phenylalanine or tryptophan. D genes are given only for firm matches. Part of the rows lack a size; the others show once, few, many or a class for expanded clones.

j_gene,v_gene,d_gene,abundance,CDR3aa,CDR3nt
TRBJ1-1,TRBV5-1,TRBD1,.,CASSSDDWDRNTEAFF,TGCGCCAGCAGCTCTGACGATTGGGACAGAAACACTGAAGCTTTCTTT
TRBJ1-2,TRBV7-8,.,.,CASSLRGTYGYTF,TGTGCCAGCAGCTTAAGGGGGACCTATGGCTACACCTTC
TRBJ1-5,TRBV18,TRBD1,.,CASSPGGAGNQPQHF,TGTGCCAGCTCTCCAGGGGGCGCGGGCAATCAGCCCCAGCATTTT
TRBJ2-5,TRBV6-5,.,.,CASIPPGQETQYF,TGTGCCAGCATCCCGCCGGGCCAAGAGACCCAGTACTTC
TRBJ1-1,TRBV7-6,.,.,CASSLIDTSMNTEAFF,TGTGCCAGCAGCTTGATTGACACGAGCATGAACACTGAAGCTTTCTTT
TRBJ1-3,TRBV15,.,.,CATSRVRDSGNTIYF,TGTGCCACCAGCAGAGTCCGCGATTCTGGAAACACCATATATTTT
TRBJ2-3,TRBV6-4,.,.,CASSDQSSTDTQYF,TGTGCCAGCAGTGACCAGTCGTCCACAGATACGCAGTATTTT
TRBJ1-1,TRBV7-9,.,few,CASSSLTAGNTEAFF,TGTGCCAGCAGCTCCCTAACAGCGGGAAACACTGAAGCTTTCTTT
TRBJ2-5,TRBV18,.,.,CASSPAGQETQYF,TGTGCCAGCTCACCGGCAGGGCAGGAGACCCAGTACTTC
TRBJ2-2,TRBV2,.,.,CASSEVRSGELFF,TGTGCCAGCAGTGAGGTGAGATCCGGGGAGCTGTTTTTT
TRBJ1-3,TRBV7-2,.,.,CASSTSSGNTIYF,TGTGCCAGCAGCACGAGCTCTGGAAACACCATATATTTT
TRBJ1-2,TRBV9,TRBD1,.,CASSPGGPYGYTF,TGTGCCAGCAGCCCAGGGGGTCCCTATGGCTACACCTTC
TRBJ2-3,TRBV13,.,few,CASSLGRSTDTQYF,TGTGCCAGCAGCTTGGGCAGGAGCACAGATACGCAGTATTTT
TRBJ2-7,TRBV7-9,.,.,CASSSGTGGSYEQYF,TGTGCCAGCAGCTCTGGTACTGGAGGTTCCTACGAGCAGTACTTC
TRBJ2-7,TRBV28,.,.,CASSLAPIYRDLSSYEQYF,TGTGCCAGCAGTTTAGCCCCTATCTACAGGGACCTCAGCTCCTACGAGCAGTACTTC
TRBJ2-7,TRBV5-4,TRBD1,few,CASSWPGQGADEQYF,TGTGCCAGCAGCTGGCCGGGACAGGGGGCAGACGAGCAGTACTTC
TRBJ2-5,TRBV2,TRBD1,.,CASPQGEYQETQYF,TGTGCCAGTCCCCAGGGGGAGTACCAAGAGACCCAGTACTTC
TRBJ2-3,TRBV7-8,.,.,CASSLGLAASTDTQYF,TGTGCCAGCAGCTTAGGGTTGGCGGCTAGCACAGATACGCAGTATTTT
TRBJ2-1,TRBV18,TRBD1,.,CASGTVTRNEQFF,TGTGCCAGCGGGACAGTCACAAGGAATGAGCAGTTCTTC
TRBJ2-2,TRBV24-1,.,.,CATSAGSTGELFF,TGTGCCACCAGTGCGGGATCCACCGGGGAGCTGTTTTTT
TRBJ2-7,TRBV4-3,.,.,CASSQDRRLSYEQYF,TGCGCCAGCAGCCAAGATCGGAGACTCTCCTACGAGCAGTACTTC
TRBJ2-2,TRBV4-2,TRBD2,.,CASSHGLADDGELFF,TGTGCCAGCAGCCACGGACTAGCGGATGACGGGGAGCTGTTTTTT
TRBJ1-1,TRBV7-2,TRBD1,.,CASSSHRGRTEAFF,TGTGCCAGCAGCTCCCACAGGGGGCGGACTGAAGCTTTCTTT
TRBJ1-2,TRBV18,.,.,CASSQGQGNYGYTF,TGTGCCAGCTCACAGGGCCAGGGGAACTATGGCTACACCTTC
TRBJ1-2,TRBV7-3,TRBD1,.,CASSAGQGHGYTF,TGTGCCAGCAGCGCGGGACAGGGTCATGGCTACACCTTC
TRBJ1-1,TRBV14,TRBD1,.,CASSQDWTGTEAFF,TGTGCCAGCAGCCAAGACTGGACAGGGACTGAAGCTTTCTTT
TRBJ2-3,TRBV10-3,.,.,CAISEYGAGTDTQYF,TGTGCCATCAGTGAGTATGGAGCGGGCACAGATACGCAGTATTTT
TRBJ1-2,TRBV29-1,TRBD1,many,CSVEIEDRNYGYTF,TGCAGCGTTGAGATCGAGGACAGGAACTATGGCTACACCTTC
TRBJ1-1,TRBV6-5,.,.,CASSYFGNTEAFF,TGTGCCAGCAGTTACTTCGGGAACACTGAAGCTTTCTTT
TRBJ2-1,TRBV9,TRBD1,.,CASSVSGWGQFGEQFF,TGTGCCAGCAGCGTAAGTGGGTGGGGACAGTTTGGTGAGCAGTTCTTC
TRBJ1-3,TRBV3-1/TRBV3-2,.,.,CASSLHVSSGNTIYF,TGTGCCAGCAGCCTCCACGTGAGCTCTGGAAACACCATATATTTT
TRBJ2-5,TRBV5-1,TRBD2,.,CASVTSGGLGETQYF,TGCGCCAGCGTTACTAGCGGGGGACTGGGAGAGACCCAGTACTTC
TRBJ2-7,TRBV29-1,.,.,CSVVSGSSYEQYF,TGCAGCGTTGTTTCGGGAAGCTCCTACGAGCAGTACTTC
TRBJ2-1,TRBV2,TRBD2,.,CASNTASGNNEQFF,TGTGCCAGCAATACGGCTAGCGGGAATAATGAGCAGTTCTTC
TRBJ2-1,TRBV29-1,.,.,CSVEERGTPGLEQFF,TGCAGCGTTGAAGAGCGGGGAACCCCAGGGTTGGAGCAGTTCTTC
TRBJ1-5,TRBV19,.,.,CASSDEGEFNQPQHF,TGTGCCAGTAGCGACGAAGGGGAATTCAATCAGCCCCAGCATTTT
TRBJ2-3,TRBV12-3/TRBV12-4,TRBD2,.,CASSFGGSATQYF,TGTGCCAGCAGTTTCGGGGGGTCAGCTACGCAGTATTTT
TRBJ2-2,TRBV9,TRBD2,.,CASSVATAGGGELFF,TGTGCCAGCAGCGTAGCGACGGCGGGGGGCGGGGAGCTGTTTTTT
TRBJ2-7,TRBV6-5,.,.,CASTRSSRSSYEQYF,TGTGCCAGCACCCGCTCTTCGCGGAGCTCCTACGAGCAGTACTTC
TRBJ1-5,TRBV2,.,.,CATSEVGRTQHF,TGTGCCACCAGCGAGGTAGGTCGGACCCAGCATTTT